This T cell receptor beta chain appears in the sequencing data of a study of tumor and adjacent non-tumor tissue in lung cancer. Study-level results: Significantly higher TCR diversity was found in tumor than normal lung. Higher tumor TCR diversity was associated with shorter survival.

The ends lost 3 bases at V and 10 bases at J; junction bases unmatched: 17. The CDR3 covers 18 residues. A modified ARM-PCR protocol with three rounds of nested PCR amplified TCRbeta. TCRdb called the multiplex PCR reads again in MiXCR, with one record for every CDR3 protein. The table has over 80,000 distinct CDR3 sequences, about 80% seen once; the top ten hold about 30%. About this clonotype itself: Its antigen is not identified. This CDR3 is missing its conserved last phenylalanine or tryptophan, likely due to a read error.

RNA was extracted from bulk tissue without any cell sorting. The normal lung tissue was taken more than 3 cm from the tumor edge. The sequence derives from a man aged 55 to 70 with small cell lung cancer. This rearrangement joins TRBV12-3 or TRBV12-4 to TRBJ2-3, with TRBD1 matching 12 bases. Input material: distant non-tumor lung tissue. DNA of the CDR3: TGTGCCAGCAGTTTCCAGCGGGGGGGACAGGGGGCGCATGATGCGCAGTATCTT. It codes for CASSFQRGGQGAHDAQYL.